One sample yielded the 6 T cell receptor beta chains listed below, sequenced in a study of blood T cell repertoires in COVID-19 (dated by TCRdb to the early 2020s). The library was obtained by the immunoSEQ multiplex PCR assay. TCRdb carries this immuneACCESS record with in-frame sequences only. Its versions omit some clonotypes, under half of them owing to an unresolved V gene in the studies checked, with the rest unexplained. In this sample the table shows some 70,000 clones, 90% of which occur a single time. The biggest ten clones account for less than 7.5% of the sample. Specimen: peripheral blood. These receptors all come from a woman of 80 years or more with active COVID-19.

The chain has TRBV19 and TRBJ2-7; unclear D gene. The V and J ends lost 3 bases and 3 bases respectively, with 12 bases between them. The CDR3 consists of 14 residues. Germline CDR1 is LNHDA and CDR2 is SQIVND (reference sequence). CDR3 residues: CASSIGLGSYEQYF. CDR3 bases: TGTGCCAGTAGTATTGGTCTAGGAAGCTACGAGCAGTACTTC.

The chain links TRBV5-1 to TRBJ2-7, with 10 bases that match TRBD2. The CDR3 extends over 16 amino acids. Germline loops: CDR1 SGHRS, CDR2 YFSETQ. V dropped 4 bases and J dropped 3; count of bases not matched to a gene: 10. CDR3 in amino acids: CASSGISGRSYYEQYF. CDR3 DNA sequence: TGCGCCAGCAGCGGAATTAGCGGGAGGAGTTACTACGAGCAGTACTTC.

The chain joins TRBV7-2 to TRBJ2-7; D is possibly TRBD1 (6 bases). Trimming took off 1 base at V and 5 bases at J, with 15 bases between the two ends. From germline, CDR1 is SGHTA and CDR2 FQGNSA. The length of the CDR3 is 15 residues. CDR3 sequence: CASSLGAGVLNEQYF. The CDR3 bases are TGTGCCAGCAGCTTAGGGGCAGGGGTTCTAAACGAGCAGTACTTC.

The count of this clone is one. This chain links TRBV7-9 with TRBJ2-1; D might be TRBD2 (6 bases). Per germline, CDR1 SEHNR and CDR2 FQNEAQ (reference sequence). The CDR3 loop spans 12 amino acids. V shed 5 bases and J shed 10 bases, with 12 bases lying between them. The CDR3 nucleotides are TGTGCCAGCAGCGCGGGGCTAGCGGAGCAGTTCTTC. This sequence encodes CASSAGLAEQFF.

The count of this clone is one. The chain uses TRBV19 and TRBJ2-7; 11 bases are shared with TRBD2. In germline, CDR1 is LNHDA, CDR2 SQIVND (reference sequence). The V gene end was trimmed by 5 bases and the J gene end by 5 bases; junction bases not matched to a gene: 8. There are 15 residues in the CDR3. CDR3 sequence (DNA): TGTGCCAGTAGTCTCGAACTAGCGGGAGTGGACGAGCAGTACTTC. This encodes CASSLELAGVDEQYF.

The chain links TRBV15 to TRBJ1-5; 12 bases are a match to TRBD1. Germline V gene data show CDR1 as LNHNV and CDR2 as YYDKDF (reference sequence). With 3 bases clipped from V and 6 bases from J, the junction kept 3 bases outside the gene matches. The CDR3 contains 15 residues. The CDR3 nucleotides read TGTGCCACCAGCAGGGGACAGGGGGCAGGTCAGCCCCAGCATTTT. Translated, it gives CATSRGQGAGQPQHF.